Below are 17 T cell receptor beta chains sequenced from a single sample in a study of OX40 agonist ivuxolimab in advanced cancers. Library construction relied on the immunoSEQ multiplex PCR assay. This is the immuneACCESS table as TCRdb keeps it, with only in-frame sequences that have V and J called. A part of the clones is gone; compared with another copy, unresolved V genes explain less than half, and the rest is unexplained. This sample comprises some 79,000 clones, 80% to 90% of them detected only once. Around 4.1% of the sample goes to the ten largest clones. Sequenced here: CD4+ or CD8+ T cells sorted from blood, sampled in a trial of the OX40 agonist ivuxolimab. The receptors come from an adult with an advanced solid tumor such as melanoma, head and neck, liver or kidney cancer.

V usage is TRBV11-3 and J usage is TRBJ2-7; TRBD2 might be the D (5 bases). Per the germline V gene, CDR1 is SGHNT and CDR2 is YENEEA. Trimming removed 10 bases from V and 2 bases from J, with 15 bases in between. The CDR3 has 13 amino acids. This chain's CDR3 is CATGRSGAYEQYF. In DNA, the CDR3 is TGTGCCACCGGGCGGAGCGGAGCCTACGAGCAGTACTTC.

The chain employs TRBV19 and TRBJ2-1; TRBD1 agrees at 8 bases. The CDR3 has 15 residues. From germline, CDR1 is LNHDA and CDR2 SQIVND (reference sequence). J was trimmed by 7 bases and V by 3 bases; bases with no gene match: 8. The CDR3 spells CASSIGQGNVNEQFF. For the CDR3, the DNA is TGTGCCAGTAGTATCGGACAGGGTAACGTGAATGAGCAGTTCTTC.

J is TRBJ2-5 and V is TRBV7-2; D ambiguous. The CDR3 is made up of 13 amino acids. V lost 0 bases, J lost 3 bases, and 5 bases lay in between. The germline V gene has CDR1 SGHTA and CDR2 FQGNSA. In DNA form, the CDR3 reads TGTGCCAGCAGCTTAGCAGGGAAAGAGACCCAGTACTTC. Translated: CASSLAGKETQYF.

The genes are TRBV5-5 and TRBJ2-7; D is ambiguous. Germline V gene data show CDR1 as SGHKS and CDR2 as YYEKEE (reference sequence). V shed 4 bases and J shed 3 bases, with 11 bases lying between them. There are 13 residues in the CDR3. CDR3 DNA sequence: TGTGCCAGCAGCCGCCAGGCGGACTACGAGCAGTACTTC. Its protein is CASSRQADYEQYF.

A remark on this clone: The junction differs from germline at one of its ends, possibly a read error. The chain has TRBV7-7 and TRBJ2-2; 7 bases match TRBD2. The CDR3 is 15 amino acids. CDR1 is SSHAT and CDR2 is FNYEAQ in the germline V gene (reference sequence). CDR3 loop: CASSRGEVNTGELFF. DNA of the CDR3: TGTGCTAGCAGCCGGGGGGAGGTGAACACCGGGGAGCTGTTTTTT. Full variable domain (missing parts from reference TRBV7-7 and TRBJ2-2): GAGVSQSPRYKVTKRGQDVTLRCDPISSHATLYWYQQALGQGPEFLTYFNYEAQPDKSGLPSDRFSAERPEGSISTLTIQRTEQRDSAMYRCASSRGEVNTGELFFGEGSRLTVL.

The chain links TRBV27 to TRBJ2-2; D is possibly TRBD1 (6 bases). The CDR3 sequence is 17 residues long. Germline values: CDR1 MNHEY, CDR2 SMNVEV (reference sequence). V was pared by 6 bases and J by 2 bases, with 19 bases between. The DNA of the CDR3 is TGTGCCAGCAGCCGAAAATACAGGGAGCCAAACACCGGGGAGCTGTTTTTT. It translates to CASSRKYREPNTGELFF.

The chain has TRBV5-4 and TRBJ2-1; D remains ambiguous. The CDR3 covers 14 residues. V was cut by 0 bases and J by 2 bases, with 6 bases left in between. CDR1 and CDR2 (germline): SGHNT, YYREEE (reference sequence). CDR3 coding DNA: TGTGCCAGCAGCTTGGACGGCCCCTACAATGAGCAGTTCTTC. Its translation: CASSLDGPYNEQFF. Drawing the rest from reference TRBV5-4 and TRBJ2-1, the complete variable domain is ETGVTQSPTHLIKTRGQQVTLRCSSQSGHNTVSWYQQALGQGPQFIFQYYREEENGRGNFPPRFSGLQFPNYSSELNVNALELDDSALYLCASSLDGPYNEQFFGPGTRLTVL.

The chain joins TRBV7-2 to TRBJ1-4; tentatively, D is TRBD1 (5 bases). There are 13 residues in the CDR3. The germline V gene encodes CDR1 SGHTA and CDR2 FQGNSA. Trimming removed 4 bases from V and 7 bases from J, with 10 bases in between. The CDR3, as DNA: TGTGCCAGCAGCTCAGGGTGGAGTGAAAAACTGTTTTTT. This sequence encodes CASSSGWSEKLFF.

The chain joins TRBV27 to TRBJ2-1; 7 bases line up with TRBD2. The CDR3 extends over 14 amino acids. Germline CDR1 is MNHEY and CDR2 is SMNVEV (reference sequence). V lost 10 bases to trimming and J lost 2 bases; unmatched junction nucleotides: 8. In DNA form, the CDR3 reads TGTGCCACCAGGACCCGGGGGGCCTACAATGAGCAGTTCTTC. It specifies CATRTRGAYNEQFF.

This clone was recorded once. The V and J genes are TRBV28 and TRBJ2-4, with 9 bases lining up with TRBD2. This CDR3 is built from 15 residues. Per germline, CDR1 MDHEN and CDR2 SYDVKM. The V and J ends lost 8 bases and 4 bases, in that order; junction bases with no gene match: 9. CDR3 in amino acids: CASSGAGGSKNIQYF. CDR3 nucleotides: TGTGCCAGCTCAGGGGCGGGAGGGTCGAAAAACATTCAGTACTTC.

The V call is TRBV5-6, the J call TRBJ1-6; no clear D. Trimming stripped 0 bases from V and 10 bases from J, with 11 bases between. There are 14 residues in the CDR3. The germline V gene encodes CDR1 SGHDT and CDR2 YYEEEE. CDR3 nucleotide sequence: TGTGCCAGCAGCTTGGGGGCTCCGGGGTCACCCCTCCACTTT. It translates to CASSLGAPGSPLHF.

This chain connects TRBV25-1 to TRBJ1-1; tentatively, D is TRBD1 (5 bases). CDR3 length: 14 amino acids. Germline V CDR1 and CDR2: MGHDK, SYGVNS. V dropped 0 bases and J dropped 1 base, with 6 bases sitting between them. In DNA, the CDR3 is TGTGCCAGCAGTGAATATGGGGCGAACACTGAAGCTTTCTTT. It encodes CASSEYGANTEAFF.

The V and J genes are TRBV4-2 and TRBJ2-1, with 11 bases identical to TRBD2. Germline V gives CDR1 LGHNA, CDR2 YNFKEQ. CDR3 length equals 14 residues. The J segment lost 8 bases and the V segment lost 4 bases, leaving 4 bases of the junction unmatched. The CDR3 protein is CASSLSGRVDEQFF. The CDR3 coding sequence is TGTGCCAGCAGCCTTAGCGGGAGGGTGGATGAGCAGTTCTTC.

Regarding this clone: One end of the junction is discordant with germline, which a read error may explain. The CDR3 reads CASSLSTHEGETQYF. The CDR3 region has the DNA TGTGCTAGCAGCTTATCCACTCACGAGGGAGAGACCCAGTACTTC. The chain carries TRBV7-7 and TRBJ2-5; maybe TRBD2 (5 bases). CDR3 size: 15 residues. Germline assignment: CDR1 SSHAT and CDR2 FNYEAQ (reference sequence).

V gene TRBV5-1 combines with J gene TRBJ2-3, with 9 bases fitting TRBD1. Germline values: CDR1 SGHRS, CDR2 YFSETQ. Unmatched junction bases numbered 6, after V lost 5 bases and J lost 5 bases. CDR3 length: 14 residues. Here the CDR3 DNA reads TGCGCCAGCAGACCGGGACAGGGAGGAGATACGCAGTATTTT. Translation gives CASRPGQGGDTQYF.

This clone occurred a few times. This chain links TRBV28 with TRBJ1-5; the D is unclear. CDR1 and CDR2 (germline): MDHEN, SYDVKM. The CDR3 has 8 amino acids. The germline V and J ends were trimmed by 10 bases and 11 bases, with 6 bases remaining between them. The CDR3 here is CATPSQHF. CDR3 DNA: TGTGCCACTCCGTCCCAGCATTTT.

This chain links TRBV6-5 with TRBJ1-5; D not certain. Germline CDR1 reads MNHEY; CDR2 reads SVGAGI. Between the trimmed V and J ends, which lost 5 bases and 2 bases, there was a span of 13 bases. This CDR3 comprises 15 residues. The CDR3 DNA sequence: TGTGCCAGCAGTCCCTGGGGAGGCGGCAATCAGCCCCAGCATTTT. It encodes CASSPWGGGNQPQHF.